Each of the 3 T cell receptor beta chains below was sequenced from the same sample in a study of T cell repertoires in cytomegalovirus infection. TCRdb used MiXCR to reprocess the reads, holding one entry per CDR3 protein. Here the sample spans approximately 700,000 distinct CDR3 sequences, 35% being singletons. The sequenced sample was PBMCs. Every receptor here comes from a human donor in good health (CMV status not recorded). Some clones in this sample may be carry-over from other donors' samples.

The chain uses TRBV7-2 and TRBJ1-6; perhaps TRBD1 as D (5 bases). CDR1 is SGHTA and CDR2 is FQGNSA in the germline V gene. Trimming removed 2 bases from V and 1 base from J, with 12 bases in between. CDR3 size: 17 residues. This chain's CDR3 is CASSLQGGKSYNSPLHF. Written as DNA, the CDR3 is TGTGCCAGCAGCTTACAGGGAGGGAAGTCCTATAATTCACCCCTCCACTTT.

This clonotype was counted between two and nine times. V and J are TRBV28 and TRBJ2-7; D is uncertain. CDR1 and CDR2 (germline): MDHEN, SYDVKM. V gave up 5 bases and J gave up 4 bases, with 6 bases separating them. The CDR3 is 11 residues long. The DNA for the CDR3 is TGTGCCAGCAGTCGACTTTACGAGCAGTACTTC. Translating it yields CASSRLYEQYF.

Here the CDR3 reads CSGLVGGGNEQFF. CDR3 coding DNA: TGCAGTGGTCTGGTGGGAGGGGGCAATGAGCAGTTCTTC. This chain joins TRBV20-1 and TRBJ2-1, with D possibly matching TRBD2 (7 bases). Deletions cut 7 bases from V and 6 bases from J, with 16 bases between. Germline V gene lookup returns CDR1 DFQATT and CDR2 SNEGSKA (reference sequence). This CDR3 has 13 residues.